The 4 T cell receptor beta chains given below trace back to one sample, sequenced in a study of T cell clones after liver transplantation. Repertoires were generated with immunoSEQ multiplex PCR, while TCRdb's copy carries only in-frame clones and drops some. Of about 120,000 clones listed, less than 95% are singletons. This material consisted of CD4+ T cells from blood, taken 12 months after liver transplant. The receptor set was obtained from a human patient who received a liver transplant. Certain T cells may be donor cells from the graft.

The chain combines TRBV9 with TRBJ1-1; 9 bases match TRBD1. CDR3 size: 15 residues. Germline CDR1 and CDR2: SGDLS and YYNGEE. V lost 4 bases, J lost 3 bases, and 7 bases stayed unmatched. The CDR3 nucleotides read TGTGCCAGCAGCCCCCGGGACAGGGACGACACTGAAGCTTTCTTT. It codes for CASSPRDRDDTEAFF. The full variable domain, its missing parts supplied by reference TRBV9 and TRBJ1-1, is DSGVTQTPKHLITATGQRVTLRCSPRSGDLSVYWYQQSLDQGLQFLIQYYNGEERAKGNILERFSAQQFPDLHSELNLSSLELGDSALYFCASSPRDRDDTEAFFGQGTRLTVV.

This rearrangement joins TRBV28 to TRBJ1-1, with D perhaps matching TRBD1 (5 bases). There are 13 residues in the CDR3. Trimming pared 2 bases from V and 8 bases from J, leaving 12 bases between. The germline gives CDR1 MDHEN, CDR2 SYDVKM. The CDR3 bases are TGTGCCAGCAGTTTAGGAGGACACCCCGAAGCTTTCTTT. Protein product: CASSLGGHPEAFF.

This chain joins TRBV29-1 and TRBJ1-2; tentatively, D is TRBD1 (6 bases). The ends were cut back, 6 bases at V and 8 bases at J, with 13 bases in the middle. This CDR3 has 11 amino acids. The germline V gene has CDR1 SQVTM and CDR2 ANQGSEA. The CDR3 sequence is CSVRQASGYTF. CDR3 DNA: TGCAGCGTACGACAGGCTAGCGGCTACACCTTC.

The rearrangement joins TRBV10-1 to TRBJ2-7; TRBD2 aligns across 7 bases. The CDR3 covers 14 residues. Losses at the gene ends were 9 bases for V and 4 bases for J; bases not matched to a gene: 12. Germline CDR1 reads WNHNN; CDR2 reads SYGVQD (reference sequence). The CDR3, as DNA: TGCGCCAGGGCTCCGGGGCGGGAGAGATACGAGCAGTACTTC. It encodes CARAPGRERYEQYF.